Below, 27 T cell receptor beta chains from the same sample are listed, as sequenced in a study of blood T cell repertoires in COVID-19 (dated by TCRdb to 2020 to 2021). The library was made by the immunoSEQ multiplex PCR assay. TCRdb provides this immuneACCESS table in a form limited to in-frame rearrangements. Some clones are lacking; in checked studies, under half of them reflect an unresolved V gene, and why the rest are absent is not known. The sample yields over 95,000 clones; roughly 84% were counted once. Of the sample, about 3.6% is held by the ten largest clones. Sequenced: peripheral blood. All receptors derive from a man in his forties with acute or convalescent COVID-19.

The genes are TRBV25-1 and TRBJ1-2; possibly TRBD1 for D (6 bases). This CDR3 spans 15 amino acids. Germline CDR1 and CDR2: MGHDK and SYGVNS. Trimming took off 5 bases at V and 6 bases at J, with 19 bases between the two ends. This CDR3 reads CASSPIEKTGNGYTF. The CDR3, as DNA: TGTGCCAGCAGTCCCATCGAAAAAACAGGGAATGGCTACACCTTC.

J is TRBJ2-3 and V is TRBV27; D is unclear. This CDR3 contains 14 residues. V lost 2 bases and J lost 5, with 11 bases in between. Germline V gene lookup returns CDR1 MNHEY and CDR2 SMNVEV (reference sequence). The CDR3, as DNA: TGTGCCAGCAGTTTAGCGCTGCGCGGAGATACGCAGTATTTT. This gives the protein CASSLALRGDTQYF.

V is TRBV6-5 and J is TRBJ2-1, with 7 bases fitting TRBD1. The germline V gene has CDR1 MNHEY and CDR2 SVGAGI. The CDR3 extends over 14 amino acids. V gave up 8 bases and J gave up 3 bases; unmatched junction bases: 7. The CDR3 bases are TGTGCCAGCCGCCTGGACAGGTACTACAATGAGCAGTTCTTC. It codes for CASRLDRYYNEQFF.

The chain links TRBV24-1 to TRBJ2-3; 7 nucleotides agree with TRBD2. V lost 4 bases to trimming and J lost 0 bases; unmatched junction nucleotides: 9. CDR3 length equals 17 residues. Germline values: CDR1 KGHDR, CDR2 SFDVKD. CDR3 residues: CATSDPSLAPSTDTQYF. CDR3 sequence (DNA): TGTGCCACCAGTGACCCTTCACTAGCGCCAAGCACAGATACGCAGTATTTT.

V is TRBV19 and J is TRBJ1-6; D might be TRBD1 (6 bases). This CDR3 comprises 16 residues. The ends were cut back, 4 bases at V and 9 bases at J, with 19 bases in the middle. Germline V gene sequence: CDR1 LNHDA, CDR2 SQIVND (reference sequence). CDR3 DNA: TGTGCCAGTAGTAAGGAAATTACAGGGATTAGTTCACCCCTCCACTTT. It is translated as CASSKEITGISSPLHF.

This chain connects TRBV7-8 to TRBJ2-3; D unresolved. V dropped 5 bases and J dropped 2 bases, with 5 bases sitting between them. The CDR3 runs to 12 residues. CDR1 is SGHVS and CDR2 is FQNEAQ in the germline V gene. The CDR3 DNA follows: TGTGCCAGCAGCCCAAACACAGATACGCAGTATTTT. Residues: CASSPNTDTQYF.

The chain recombines TRBV5-1 with TRBJ2-7; D not resolved. This CDR3 comprises 14 residues. Trimming shortened V by 0 bases and J by 0 bases, and 7 bases separated the two germline ends. Germline-derived CDR1 and CDR2 are SGHRS and YFSETQ. CDR3 coding DNA: TGCGCCAGCAGCTTGGCCTCTAGCTCCTACGAGCAGTACTTC. It yields the protein CASSLASSSYEQYF.

V gene TRBV6-2 or TRBV6-3 combines with J gene TRBJ2-5; 10 bases are a match to TRBD2. The CDR3 totals 15 residues. Germline CDR1 is MNHEY and CDR2 is SVGEGT. Trimming removed 0 bases from V and 2 bases from J; junction bases left unmatched: 0. As DNA, the CDR3 is TGTGCCAGCAGTTACTCACTAGCGGGGCAAGAGACCCAGTACTTC. As protein: CASSYSLAGQETQYF.

The genes are TRBV29-1 and TRBJ2-7; 7 bases map to TRBD1. CDR3 length: 14 amino acids. The germline gives CDR1 SQVTM, CDR2 ANQGSEA. The junction had 8 bases not matched to a gene; V was cut back by 4 bases and J by 2 bases. CDR3 in DNA: TGCAGCGTTGTAGGGAGACAGGGAACCTACGAGCAGTACTTC. Protein product: CSVVGRQGTYEQYF.

J is TRBJ2-4 and V is TRBV29-1; TRBD1 matches at 8 bases. CDR1 is SQVTM, CDR2 ANQGSEA, per germline. With 7 bases clipped from V and 7 bases from J, the junction kept 6 bases outside the gene matches. The CDR3 runs to 12 residues. The CDR3 nucleotides read TGCAGCGCCCGACAGGGGTACAACATTCAGTACTTC. Its protein product is CSARQGYNIQYF.

This clone was picked up one time. The chain combines TRBV9 with TRBJ2-2; no clear D gene. The germline V gene encodes CDR1 SGDLS and CDR2 YYNGEE. Trimming stripped 3 bases from V and 2 bases from J, with 11 bases between. The CDR3 loop spans 15 amino acids. DNA for the CDR3: TGTGCCAGCAGCGCCCGCCGGAGCAACACCGGGGAGCTGTTTTTT. This codes for CASSARRSNTGELFF.

The chain has TRBV5-5 and TRBJ1-2; D is ambiguous. Trimming removed 2 bases from V and 6 bases from J, with 11 bases in between. Germline CDR1 SGHKS, CDR2 YYEKEE (reference sequence). The CDR3 has 13 residues. CDR3 amino acids: CASSFGPRDGYTF. The CDR3 DNA follows: TGTGCCAGCAGCTTTGGGCCGAGGGATGGCTACACCTTC.

V is TRBV6-5 and J is TRBJ2-7; 8 positions match TRBD1. Looked up from germline, CDR1 is MNHEY and CDR2 is SVGAGI. V lost 6 bases and J lost 1; bases outside the gene matches: 8. The CDR3 loop spans 15 amino acids. In DNA form, the CDR3 reads TGTGCCAGCAGCATCAACCGGGACAGGTCCTACGAGCAGTACTTC. Protein product: CASSINRDRSYEQYF.

This rearrangement joins TRBV5-1 to TRBJ1-1, with D perhaps matching TRBD1 (5 bases). The CDR3 extends over 16 amino acids. CDR1 is SGHRS and CDR2 is YFSETQ in the germline V gene. V dropped 4 bases and J dropped 1 base, with 17 bases sitting between them. CDR3 amino acids: CASSAGTLLENTEAFF. CDR3 DNA sequence: TGCGCCAGCAGCGCCGGGACTCTACTGGAGAACACTGAAGCTTTCTTT.

The V gene is TRBV7-9, the J gene TRBJ1-1; D is ambiguous. CDR1 SEHNR and CDR2 FQNEAQ come from the germline V gene (reference sequence). The CDR3 length is 12 residues. The V end was cut by 5 bases, the J end by 3 bases, with 7 bases between. The CDR3 nucleotides are TGTGCCAGCAGCCTCAGGTACACTGAAGCTTTCTTT. The encoded protein is CASSLRYTEAFF.

The chain recombines TRBV6-2 or TRBV6-3 with TRBJ2-3; no firm D call. The length of the CDR3 is 14 residues. Germline values: CDR1 MNHEY, CDR2 SVGEGT. V was trimmed by 2 bases and J by 0 bases, leaving 6 bases between them. Here the CDR3 reads CASSYHGSTDTQYF. CDR3 nucleotide sequence: TGTGCCAGCAGTTACCACGGGAGCACAGATACGCAGTATTTT.

The chain is built from TRBV7-2 and TRBJ2-5, with a possible D match to TRBD2 (5 bases). Trimming removed 3 bases from V and 3 bases from J, with 8 bases in between. The length of the CDR3 is 13 residues. CDR1 and CDR2 from the germline V gene are SGHTA and FQGNSA. Here the CDR3 DNA reads TGTGCCAGCAGCTTTAGCGTAGAAGAGACCCAGTACTTC. Translating it yields CASSFSVEETQYF.

CDR3: CASSPPGQGPYEQYF. The CDR3 DNA reads TGTGCCAGCAGTCCCCCGGGACAGGGTCCTTACGAGCAGTACTTC. The chain couples TRBV2 to TRBJ2-7, with 9 bases aligning to TRBD1. V lost 5 bases, J lost 4 bases, and 9 bases stayed unmatched. The CDR3 contains 15 residues. Germline V gives CDR1 SNHLY, CDR2 FYNNEI.

The CDR3 sequence: CASSPPSGQGNSETQYF. The CDR3 DNA is TGTGCCAGCTCACCACCGTCCGGACAGGGGAATTCAGAGACCCAGTACTTC. The chain links TRBV18 to TRBJ2-5; 9 nucleotides line up with TRBD1. J lost 4 bases, V lost 0 bases, and 9 bases had no gene match. Germline V gene lookup returns CDR1 KGHSH and CDR2 LQKENI. The CDR3 covers 17 residues. Together with reference TRBV18 and TRBJ2-5, the CDR3 gives the full variable domain: NAGVMQNPRHLVRRRGQEARLRCSPMKGHSHVYWYRQLPEEGLKFMVYLQKENIIDESGMPKERFSAEFPKEGPSILRIQQVVRGDSAAYFCASSPPSGQGNSETQYFGPGTRLLVL.

The chain has TRBV27 and TRBJ2-7, with D tentatively TRBD1 (5 bases). The V gene lost 2 bases and the J gene lost 0 bases, with 17 bases spanning the gap. Germline V CDR1 and CDR2: MNHEY, SMNVEV (reference sequence). The CDR3 totals 17 residues. CDR3 residues: CASSLHTTAPGSYEQYF. The CDR3 DNA follows: TGTGCCAGCAGTTTACACACGACAGCTCCGGGCTCCTACGAGCAGTACTTC.

V gene TRBV6-5 combines with J gene TRBJ2-7; TRBD1 matches 11 bases. This CDR3 has 13 residues. V was clipped by 9 bases and J by 3 bases; unmatched bases: 4. Germline V gene data show CDR1 as MNHEY and CDR2 as SVGAGI. The CDR3 region is CASGQGADYEQYF. The CDR3 nucleotides read TGTGCCAGTGGACAGGGGGCGGACTACGAGCAGTACTTC.

This chain connects TRBV18 to TRBJ2-1, with D perhaps matching TRBD2 (5 bases). In germline, CDR1 is KGHSH, CDR2 LQKENI. V was cut by 3 bases and J by 8 bases, with 11 bases left in between. The CDR3 spans 13 residues. The CDR3 nucleotides are TGTGCCAGCTCACCGGACTTCGGTGATGAGCAGTTCTTC. The encoded protein is CASSPDFGDEQFF. Using reference TRBV18 and TRBJ2-1 for the parts outside the CDR3, the full variable domain is NAGVMQNPRHLVRRRGQEARLRCSPMKGHSHVYWYRQLPEEGLKFMVYLQKENIIDESGMPKERFSAEFPKEGPSILRIQQVVRGDSAAYFCASSPDFGDEQFFGPGTRLTVL.

V usage is TRBV9 and J usage is TRBJ2-2, with 8 bases fitting TRBD1. The CDR3 totals 16 residues. The J segment lost 1 base and the V segment lost 3 bases, leaving 5 bases of the junction unmatched. From germline, CDR1 is SGDLS and CDR2 YYNGEE. This CDR3 is CASSGRTGRNTGELFF. As DNA, the CDR3 is TGTGCCAGCAGCGGGAGGACAGGGCGGAACACCGGGGAGCTGTTTTTT.

The rearrangement links TRBV2 to TRBJ1-3, with D unresolved. The germline V gene has CDR1 SNHLY and CDR2 FYNNEI. V shed 7 bases and J shed 4 bases, with 5 bases lying between them. This CDR3 has 11 residues. The CDR3 nucleotides read TGTGCCAGCAATCAGGGAAACACCATATATTTT. It encodes CASNQGNTIYF.

The chain uses TRBV4-3 and TRBJ2-7, with D possibly matching TRBD1 (6 bases). This CDR3 spans 13 amino acids. The ends were cut back, 5 bases at V and 2 bases at J, with 10 bases in the middle. Germline CDR1 reads LGHNA; CDR2 reads YSLEER. The CDR3 coding sequence is TGCGCCAGCAGCAGGGGGAGCCCCTACGAGCAGTACTTC. Its translation: CASSRGSPYEQYF.

This chain connects TRBV21-1 to TRBJ1-2; TRBD1 is the table's D call and was not checked against the DNA. TRBV21-1 is an annotated pseudogene. The CDR3 consists of 14 residues. The CDR3 nucleotides are TGTGCCAGCAGCGATATGGACAGGGGAGTGGGCTACACCTTC. As protein: CASSDMDRGVGYTF.

J is TRBJ2-2 and V is TRBV3-1 (or the pseudogene TRBV3-2), with D perhaps matching TRBD2 (6 bases). Trimming removed 5 bases at V and 0 bases at J, with 10 bases between. The CDR3 spans 15 residues. The germline CDR1 and CDR2 sequences are LGHDT and YNNKEL (reference sequence). The CDR3 DNA follows: TGTGCCAGCAGCGCCGGGACTCCGAACACCGGGGAGCTGTTTTTT. This gives the protein CASSAGTPNTGELFF.